What follows describes a single TCR beta chain. This CDR3 region has 17 residues. Deletions cut 5 bases from V and 2 bases from J, with 19 bases between. Germline values: CDR1 SNHLY, CDR2 FYNNEI. Clones were read by immunoSEQ multiplex PCR, and TCRdb kept only the in-frame ones, dropping some. The table records around 330,000 clones, about nine tenths of them present only once. This entry comes from a study of blood T cell repertoires in COVID-19. The chain employs TRBV2 and TRBJ1-5, with D hard to call. Sequenced: peripheral blood. The TCR was taken from a woman in her twenties or thirties with COVID-19, enrolled during active disease. The DNA for the CDR3 is TGTGCCAGCAGTCTAGGACCATCCTTCGGGGGCAATCAGCCCCAGCATTTT. This translates into CASSLGPSFGGNQPQHF.